Below are 5 T cell receptor beta chains sequenced from a single sample in a study of blood T cell repertoires in COVID-19. Clones were read by immunoSEQ multiplex PCR, and TCRdb kept only the in-frame ones, dropping some. The sample has 250,000 to 300,000 clones; roughly 89% are singletons. Sequencing was done on a sample of PBMCs or T cells enriched from blood (not recorded which). Receptor source: a woman between 55 and 75 years old who had recovered from COVID-19.

In this sample, this clone turned up once. V is TRBV24-1 and J is TRBJ1-5; D is unclear. Germline lookup yields CDR1 KGHDR and CDR2 SFDVKD. V lost 5 bases, J lost 7 bases, and 11 bases lay in between. There are 13 residues in the CDR3. CDR3 in DNA: TGTGCCACCAGTGCGCGGGTCGGACAGCCCCAGCATTTT. Its translation: CATSARVGQPQHF.

The J gene is TRBJ1-1, the V gene TRBV9, with D possibly matching TRBD1 (5 bases). V shed 7 bases and J shed 4 bases, with 14 bases lying between them. The CDR3 covers 13 residues. Germline lookup yields CDR1 SGDLS and CDR2 YYNGEE. The CDR3 reads CASGAGDLTEAFF. The CDR3 region has the DNA TGTGCCAGCGGTGCGGGGGACCTCACTGAAGCTTTCTTT. The full variable domain, with the rest looked up from reference TRBV9 and TRBJ1-1, is DSGVTQTPKHLITATGQRVTLRCSPRSGDLSVYWYQQSLDQGLQFLIQYYNGEERAKGNILERFSAQQFPDLHSELNLSSLELGDSALYFCASGAGDLTEAFFGQGTRLTVV.

The chain uses TRBV28 and TRBJ1-1; a weak D match, TRBD1 (6 bases). Germline-derived CDR1 and CDR2 are MDHEN and SYDVKM. V dropped 4 bases and J dropped 4 bases, with 13 bases sitting between them. The CDR3 is made up of 14 amino acids. CDR3 DNA: TGTGCCAGCAGTTCTAGGGGGTTGCGCACTGAAGCTTTCTTT. The encoded protein is CASSSRGLRTEAFF. The full variable domain, with the rest looked up from reference TRBV28 and TRBJ1-1, is DVKVTQSSRYLVKRTGEKVFLECVQDMDHENMFWYRQDPGLGLRLIYFSYDVKMKEKGDIPEGYSVSREKKERFSLILESASTNQTSMYLCASSSRGLRTEAFFGQGTRLTVV.

This rearrangement joins TRBV19 to TRBJ2-1; TRBD2 aligns across 8 bases. CDR1 and CDR2 (germline): LNHDA, SQIVND (reference sequence). The ends lost 5 bases at V and 1 base at J; junction bases unmatched: 7. This CDR3 has 16 residues. The CDR3 reads CASSPVSGSSYNEQFF. CDR3 DNA sequence: TGTGCCAGTAGTCCCGTGAGCGGGAGTTCCTACAATGAGCAGTTCTTC.

The rearrangement joins TRBV27 to TRBJ1-1; 9 positions match TRBD1. The CDR3 totals 15 residues. CDR1 and CDR2 (germline): MNHEY, SMNVEV (reference sequence). Unmatched junction bases numbered 8, after V lost 6 bases and J lost 3 bases. In nucleotides, the CDR3 is TGTGCCAGCAGCCGACGGACAGGGGTTCACACTGAAGCTTTCTTT. Amino acids: CASSRRTGVHTEAFF.